The 8 T cell receptor beta chains given below trace back to one sample, sequenced in a study of low-dose radiotherapy and immunotherapy resistance in tumors. TRAV- and TRBV-specific primers, spanning alpha and beta chains, primed first-strand cDNA. TCR amplification involved around 22 PCR cycles with a constant-region primer and V-primer adapter. Each CDR3 protein is one row after TCRdb ran MiXCR on the reads. The table has approximately 30,000 distinct CDR3 sequences, around 50% seen once. Regarding time point: after trial treatment. Indicated treatment: LDRT plus nivolumab, ipilimumab, low-dose cyclophosphamide and aspirin (RACIN trial). This specimen was PBMCs, taken after low-dose radiotherapy plus immunotherapy. Receptor source: a male donor with gallbladder cancer.

This clonotype was observed a single time. The chain uses TRBV27 and TRBJ2-2; D gene unclear. Trimming stripped 6 bases from V and 0 bases from J, with 11 bases between. This CDR3 is built from 15 residues. Germline lookup yields CDR1 MNHEY and CDR2 SMNVEV (reference sequence). For the CDR3, the DNA is TGTGCCAGCAGGTTCGAGAACTCGAACACCGGGGAGCTGTTTTTT. It yields the protein CASRFENSNTGELFF.

This clonotype was detected many times. V gene TRBV28 combines with J gene TRBJ2-4, with D possibly TRBD2 on 6 matching bases. V lost 4 bases to trimming and J lost 7 bases, with 20 bases between them. The CDR3 loop spans 16 amino acids. CDR1 is MDHEN, CDR2 SYDVKM, per germline. CDR3 bases: TGTGCCAGCAGTTCCCAGTCCCCCGGGGGTGGTAACATTCAGTACTTC. Amino acids: CASSSQSPGGGNIQYF.

The table lists this clonotype with many counts. The chain couples TRBV18 to TRBJ1-1, with no clear D. Per the germline V gene, CDR1 is KGHSH and CDR2 is LQKENI. CDR3 length equals 13 residues. Trimming pared 3 bases from V and 1 base from J, leaving 6 bases between. CDR3 amino acids: CASSPEGNTEAFF. CDR3 in DNA: TGTGCCAGCTCACCCGAGGGGAACACTGAAGCTTTCTTT.

The chain links TRBV6-6 to TRBJ2-7; D gene unclear. The CDR3 covers 14 residues. The germline CDR1 and CDR2 sequences are MNHNY and SVGAGI (reference sequence). Trimming cost V 0 bases and J 0 bases, with 6 bases left between them. CDR3 bases: TGTGCCAGCAGTTACTCGCTGGGCTCCTACGAGCAGTACTTC. This gives the protein CASSYSLGSYEQYF.

Of note for this clonotype: This is likely an artifact of a read error, given a far larger clone one base away. The chain combines TRBV7-2 with TRBJ2-7; D may correspond to TRBD1 or TRBD2 (6 bases each). Per the germline V gene, CDR1 is SGHTA and CDR2 is FQGNSA. V shed 4 bases and J shed 7 bases, with 17 bases lying between them. CDR3 length equals 14 residues. Here the CDR3 DNA reads TGTGCCAGCAGCTCCTCCGGGGGCAAGAATGAGCAGTACTTC. Translated: CASSSSGGKNEQYF.

Notes on this clonotype: This sequence is one base from a far larger clone and is likely a read error. The chain recombines TRBV10-3 with TRBJ2-7; D unclear. This CDR3 comprises 13 residues. Germline V gives CDR1 ENHRY, CDR2 SYGVKD. Trimming cost V 10 bases and J 7 bases, with 20 bases left between them. CDR3 protein: CATAGGTYNEQYF. CDR3 sequence (DNA): TGTGCCACCGCCGGCGGTACCTACAATGAGCAGTACTTC.

The rearrangement links TRBV7-8 to TRBJ1-1; D unresolved. The V gene lost 1 base and the J gene lost 2 bases, with 8 bases spanning the gap. Looked up from germline, CDR1 is SGHVS and CDR2 is FQNEAQ. The CDR3 contains 14 residues. CDR3 loop: CASSLGVGNTEAFF. CDR3 bases: TGTGCCAGCAGCTTAGGGGTAGGCAACACTGAAGCTTTCTTT. The full variable domain, rest sourced from reference TRBV7-8 and TRBJ1-1, is GAGVSQSPRYKVAKRGQDVALRCDPISGHVSLFWYQQALGQGPEFLTYFQNEAQLDKSGLPSDRFFAERPEGSVSTLKIQRTQQEDSAVYLCASSLGVGNTEAFFGQGTRLTVV.

This clonotype was seen many times. This chain uses TRBV29-1 with TRBJ2-7, with 9 bases lining up with TRBD2. There are 17 residues in the CDR3. Trimming removed 0 bases from V and 5 bases from J; junction bases left unmatched: 14. Germline assignment: CDR1 SQVTM and CDR2 ANQGSEA. In DNA form, the CDR3 reads TGCAGCGTTGAAGATCGGGTTAGCGGGAGTATTTGGGACGAGCAGTACTTC. Protein product: CSVEDRVSGSIWDEQYF.